This T cell receptor beta chain was identified in a study of cytomegalovirus exposure and HLA in healthy donors. CDR3 size: 14 residues. The V end lost 6 bases, the J end lost 6 bases, and 15 bases lay between the germline ends. Germline values: CDR1 MNHNS, CDR2 SASEGT. The PCR made use of 60 Vbeta and 13 Jbeta primers. Data came from immunoSEQ multiplex PCR; TCRdb stores just in-frame clones and leaves some out. This sample has 150,000 to 200,000 clones; 75% to 85% occur once, and the top ten carry around 1.2%. The V call is TRBV6-1, the J call TRBJ1-5; tentative D call: TRBD1 (5 bases). The source of this sequence is a girl aged 2-9 years in good health and CMV-seropositive. The sample consisted of PBMCs. CDR3 protein: CASSARVEGQPQHF. The CDR3 DNA follows: TGTGCCAGCAGCGCCAGGGTTGAAGGTCAGCCCCAGCATTTT.